The source of this T cell receptor (beta chain) is a study of blood T cell repertoires in COVID-19. Turning to the study itself: Samples representing acute and convalescent COVID-19 were sourced from the United States, Italy and Spain. The analysed material was cDNA or gDNA that came from T cells, B-cell-depleted T cells, or PBMCs.

Unmatched junction bases numbered 19, after V lost 6 bases and J lost 2 bases. The germline gives CDR1 ENHRY, CDR2 SYGVKD. There are 19 residues in the CDR3. Using immunoSEQ multiplex PCR, the repertoire was profiled, and TCRdb retains in-frame clones only, with some absent. This repertoire shows approximately 76,000 clones, 70% to 90% found once; its top ten account for approximately 17%. The receptor was derived from a man older than 75 in a cohort sampled during active COVID-19. The sample was peripheral blood. The chain recombines TRBV10-3 with TRBJ2-5; 9 bases agree with TRBD1. This CDR3 reads CAISTSGTGSRGRQETQYF. As DNA, the CDR3 is TGTGCCATCAGCACATCCGGGACAGGGTCCAGGGGACGACAAGAGACCCAGTACTTC.